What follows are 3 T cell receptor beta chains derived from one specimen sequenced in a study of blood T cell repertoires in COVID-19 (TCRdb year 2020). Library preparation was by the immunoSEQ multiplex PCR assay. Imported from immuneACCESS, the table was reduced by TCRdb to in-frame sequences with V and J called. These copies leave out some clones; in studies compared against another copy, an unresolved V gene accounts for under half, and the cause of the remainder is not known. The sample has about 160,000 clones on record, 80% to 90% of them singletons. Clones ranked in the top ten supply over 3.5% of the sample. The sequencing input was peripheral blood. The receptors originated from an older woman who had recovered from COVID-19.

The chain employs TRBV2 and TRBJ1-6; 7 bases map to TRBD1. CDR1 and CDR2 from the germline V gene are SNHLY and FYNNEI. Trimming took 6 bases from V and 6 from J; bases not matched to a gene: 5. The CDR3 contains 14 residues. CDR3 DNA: TGTGCCAGCAGCCGGGACAGCCTTAATTCACCCCTCCACTTT. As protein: CASSRDSLNSPLHF.

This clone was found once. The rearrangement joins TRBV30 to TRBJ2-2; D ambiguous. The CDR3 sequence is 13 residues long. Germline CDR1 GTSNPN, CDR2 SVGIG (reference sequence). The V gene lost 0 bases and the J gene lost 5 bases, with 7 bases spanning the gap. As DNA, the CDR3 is TGTGCCTGGAGTGTACTTCGGACCGGGGAGCTGTTTTTT. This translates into CAWSVLRTGELFF.

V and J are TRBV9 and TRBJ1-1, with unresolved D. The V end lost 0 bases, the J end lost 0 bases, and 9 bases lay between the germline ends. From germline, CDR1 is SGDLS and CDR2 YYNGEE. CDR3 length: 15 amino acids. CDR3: CASSVEAAMNTEAFF. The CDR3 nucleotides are TGTGCCAGCAGCGTAGAGGCGGCGATGAACACTGAAGCTTTCTTT.